The rows below give T cell receptor beta chains drawn from one sample of a study of T cell repertoires in cytomegalovirus infection. TCRdb re-derived calls from the reads in MiXCR, one entry per CDR3 protein. The data hold hundreds of thousands of distinct CDR3 sequences, with roughly 9.3% observed a single time. Sequenced material: PBMCs. These receptors all come from a human donor in good health (CMV status not recorded). Some clones in this sample may be carry-over from other donors' samples. The CDR3 runs from the conserved cysteine through the conserved F or W. A D gene is named only where the DNA matches it firmly. Some rows mark clone size as missing; the rest say once, few, many or name a class of expanded clone.

j_call v_call d_call clone_size cdr3_aa cdr3_nt
TRBJ2-2 TRBV7-2 TRBD2 many CASSLVRLAGVPNTGELFF TGTGCCAGCAGCTTAGTGAGGCTAGCGGGGGTACCGAACACCGGGGAGCTGTTTTTT
TRBJ2-2 TRBV6-2/TRBV6-3 TRBD1 . CASNRGRNTGELFF TGTGCCAGCAATAGGGGGCGCAACACCGGGGAGCTGTTTTTT
TRBJ1-3 TRBV7-9 . few CASSPLRGRGNTIYF TGTGCCAGCAGCCCGCTCAGGGGCCGTGGAAACACCATATATTTT
TRBJ2-1 TRBV9 . many CASSVATAGLYNEQFF TGTGCCAGCAGCGTAGCTACGGCAGGACTCTACAATGAGCAGTTCTTC
TRBJ2-1 TRBV20-1 . . CSASEQNSYNEQFF TGCAGTGCCTCGGAGCAGAACTCCTACAATGAGCAGTTCTTC
TRBJ2-3 TRBV11-3 . few CASSLTQGDTQYF TGTGCCAGCAGCTTAACCCAAGGAGATACGCAGTATTTT
TRBJ1-4 TRBV28 . many CASSSPTINDGEKLFF TGTGCCAGCAGTTCCCCTACAATTAACGATGGCGAAAAACTGTTTTTT
TRBJ2-2 TRBV6-2/TRBV6-3 TRBD2 few CASRTGPAGNTGELFF TGTGCCAGCAGAACCGGGCCAGCGGGGAATACCGGGGAGCTGTTTTTT
TRBJ1-2 TRBV5-1 . many CASRGAGPAGYTF TGCGCCAGCAGAGGAGCAGGGCCCGCTGGCTACACCTTC
TRBJ1-4 TRBV27 TRBD1 . CASKKGQAREKLFF TGTGCCAGCAAGAAGGGACAGGCGAGGGAAAAACTGTTTTTT
TRBJ2-3 TRBV15 . many CATSRDYGGGGTDTQYF TGTGCCACCAGCAGAGATTATGGCGGGGGCGGCACAGATACGCAGTATTTT